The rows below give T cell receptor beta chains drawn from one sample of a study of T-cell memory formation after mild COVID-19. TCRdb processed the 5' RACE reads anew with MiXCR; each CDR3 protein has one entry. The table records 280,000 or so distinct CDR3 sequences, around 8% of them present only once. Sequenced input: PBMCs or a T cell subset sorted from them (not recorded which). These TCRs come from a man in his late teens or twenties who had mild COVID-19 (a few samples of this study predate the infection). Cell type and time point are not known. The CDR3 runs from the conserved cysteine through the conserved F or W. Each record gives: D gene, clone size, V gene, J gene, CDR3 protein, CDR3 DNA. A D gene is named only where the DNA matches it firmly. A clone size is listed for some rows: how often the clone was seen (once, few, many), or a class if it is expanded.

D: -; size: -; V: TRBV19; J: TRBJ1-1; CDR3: CASKQDTEAFF; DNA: TGTGCCAGTAAACAGGACACTGAAGCTTTCTTT
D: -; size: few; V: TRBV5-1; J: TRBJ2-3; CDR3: CASSPGTPQDTQYF; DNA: TGCGCCAGCAGCCCCGGGACACCTCAGGATACGCAGTATTTT
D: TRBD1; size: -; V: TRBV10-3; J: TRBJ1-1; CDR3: CAIRDSGTDTEAFF; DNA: TGTGCCATCAGAGACTCCGGGACAGACACTGAAGCTTTCTTT
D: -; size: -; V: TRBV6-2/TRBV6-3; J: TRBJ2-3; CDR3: CASRHRHPLKITDTQYF; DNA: TGTGCCAGCAGACACCGGCACCCCCTGAAGATTACAGATACGCAGTATTTT
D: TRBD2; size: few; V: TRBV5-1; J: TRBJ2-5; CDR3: CASSLSVAGDLGAQYF; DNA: TGCGCCAGCAGCTTGTCGGTAGCGGGGGACCTTGGGGCCCAGTACTTC
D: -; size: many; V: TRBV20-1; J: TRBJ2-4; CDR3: CSASRWGAAKNIQYF; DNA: TGCAGTGCTAGTAGGTGGGGGGCTGCCAAAAACATTCAGTACTTC
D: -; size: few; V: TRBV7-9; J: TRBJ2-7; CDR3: CASSPDSFSYEQYF; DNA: TGTGCCAGCAGCCCGGACAGTTTTTCCTACGAGCAGTACTTC
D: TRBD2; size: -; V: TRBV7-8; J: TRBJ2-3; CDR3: CASSSRLAGGGGDTQYF; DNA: TGTGCCAGCAGCTCCCGACTAGCGGGGGGTGGGGGAGATACGCAGTATTTT
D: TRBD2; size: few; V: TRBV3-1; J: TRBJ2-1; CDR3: CASSALGGRYNEQFF; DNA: TGTGCCAGCAGCGCACTGGGCGGGAGATACAATGAGCAGTTCTTC
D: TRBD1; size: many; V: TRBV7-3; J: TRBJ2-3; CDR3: CASSLQGQGSTDTQYF; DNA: TGTGCCAGCAGCTTACAGGGACAGGGAAGCACAGATACGCAGTATTTT
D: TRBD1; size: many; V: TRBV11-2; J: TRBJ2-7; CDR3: CASSLGQGYYEQYF; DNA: TGTGCCAGCAGCTTAGGACAGGGGTATTACGAGCAGTACTTC
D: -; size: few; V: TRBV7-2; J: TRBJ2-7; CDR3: CASSAGSPVLYEQYF; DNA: TGTGCCAGCAGCGCCGGGAGTCCGGTCCTCTACGAGCAGTACTTC
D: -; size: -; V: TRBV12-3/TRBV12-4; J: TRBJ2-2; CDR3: CASRPGGLPGELFF; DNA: TGTGCCAGCAGACCGGGGGGCCTCCCCGGGGAGCTGTTTTTT
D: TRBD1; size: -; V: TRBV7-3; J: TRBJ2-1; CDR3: CASSPSDRLLNEQFF; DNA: TGTGCCAGCAGCCCCTCGGACAGGTTACTAAATGAGCAGTTCTTC
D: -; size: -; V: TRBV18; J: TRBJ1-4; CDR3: CASSSGLDEKLFF; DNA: TGTGCCAGCTCATCCGGCCTGGACGAAAAACTGTTTTTT
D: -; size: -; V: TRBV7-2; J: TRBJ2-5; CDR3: CASRMDGSGGTQYF; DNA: TGTGCCAGCAGAATGGACGGATCCGGAGGGACCCAGTACTTC
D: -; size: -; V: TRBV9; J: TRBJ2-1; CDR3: CASSVDGRAGDTSNEQFF; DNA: TGTGCCAGCAGCGTAGACGGCAGGGCAGGGGATACCAGCAATGAGCAGTTCTTC
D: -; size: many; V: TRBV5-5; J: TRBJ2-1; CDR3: CASSLGGVEQFF; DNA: TGTGCCAGCAGCTTGGGGGGGGTCGAGCAGTTCTTC
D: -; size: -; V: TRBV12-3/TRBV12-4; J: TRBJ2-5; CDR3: CASSLNQPAKETQYF; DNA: TGTGCCAGCAGTTTGAACCAACCGGCAAAAGAGACCCAGTACTTC
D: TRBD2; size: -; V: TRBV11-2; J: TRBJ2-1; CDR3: CASSFPSGGRLGNEQFF; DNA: TGTGCCAGCAGCTTTCCTAGCGGGGGGCGACTGGGGAATGAGCAGTTCTTC
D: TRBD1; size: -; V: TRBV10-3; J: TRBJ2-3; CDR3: CAIGDRGGTDTQYF; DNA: TGTGCCATCGGGGACAGGGGAGGCACAGATACGCAGTATTTT
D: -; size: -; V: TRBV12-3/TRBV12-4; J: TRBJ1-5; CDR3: CASSRRFDQPQHF; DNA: TGTGCCAGCAGCCGCAGGTTCGATCAGCCCCAGCATTTT
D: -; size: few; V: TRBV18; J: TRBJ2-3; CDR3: CASSKDTDLDTQYF; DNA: TGTGCCAGCTCGAAAGACACCGATCTGGATACGCAGTATTTT
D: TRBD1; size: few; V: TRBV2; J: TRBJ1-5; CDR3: CASSGQGAAQPQHF; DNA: TGTGCCAGCAGTGGTCAGGGGGCGGCTCAGCCCCAGCATTTT
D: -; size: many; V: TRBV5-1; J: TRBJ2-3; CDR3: CASRGPGTTDTQYF; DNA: TGCGCCAGCAGAGGCCCGGGTACCACAGATACGCAGTATTTT
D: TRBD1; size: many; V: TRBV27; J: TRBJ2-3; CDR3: CASSPRTGTAYTDTQYF; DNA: TGTGCCAGCAGTCCCCGGACCGGGACAGCTTACACAGATACGCAGTATTTT
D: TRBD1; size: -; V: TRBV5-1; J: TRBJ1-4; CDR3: CASRQGANEKLFF; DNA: TGCGCCAGCCGACAGGGAGCTAATGAAAAACTGTTTTTT
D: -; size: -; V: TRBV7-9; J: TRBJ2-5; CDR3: CASSPRGGGTQTQYF; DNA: TGTGCCAGCAGCCCTCGTGGGGGCGGGACCCAGACCCAGTACTTC